This TCR beta chain stems from a study of T cells after posttransplantation cyclophosphamide. This clone was counted a single time. The table came from immunoSEQ multiplex PCR; TCRdb's copy has only in-frame clones and leaves some out. Found here are 25,000 or so clones, about 84% of them singletons; the top ten hold around 6.5%. The V gene end was trimmed by 10 bases and the J gene end by 4 bases; junction bases not matched to a gene: 9. The CDR3 contains 14 residues. CDR1 ENHRY and CDR2 SYGVKD come from the germline V gene. Input material: PBMCs. This sequence joins TRBV10-3 and TRBJ2-1; 8 bases line up with TRBD2. The TCR was taken from a woman in her sixties or seventies with a blood cancer, CMV-positive, and with a related stem cell donor. CDR3 sequence: CATHTSGDYNEQFF. The DNA for the CDR3 is TGTGCCACTCACACTAGCGGAGATTACAATGAGCAGTTCTTC.